This is a list of T cell receptor beta chains from one sample in a study of blood T cells in healthy people across ages. TCRdb reprocessed the 5' RACE reads with MiXCR, giving one entry per CDR3 protein. Of fewer than 800,000 distinct CDR3 sequences detected, 20% to 25% appear once; the ten largest clones hold roughly 3.9%. Source material: blood. The receptor set was obtained from a man between 65 and 85 years old in good health. Both conserved end residues are part of each CDR3. The order of the fields is V gene, J gene, D gene, clone size, CDR3 protein, CDR3 DNA. The D gene is left open where the match is weak. The size entry is marked missing in some rows and otherwise reads once, few, many or a size class.

TRBV5-1,TRBJ2-2,NA,NA,CASSLAPPRTGELFF,TGCGCCAGCAGCTTGGCCCCACCCCGCACCGGCGAGCTGTTTTTT
TRBV28,TRBJ2-7,NA,NA,CASSLRAAYEQYF,TGTGCCAGCAGTTTAAGGGCCGCCTACGAGCAGTACTTC
TRBV5-4,TRBJ2-7,NA,NA,CASSPEGGGTSYEQYF,TGTGCCAGCAGCCCGGAGGGGGGTGGTACCTCCTACGAGCAGTACTTC
TRBV29-1,TRBJ2-3,NA,NA,CSVETWADTQYF,TGCAGCGTTGAAACCTGGGCAGATACGCAGTATTTT
TRBV20-1,TRBJ1-6,TRBD1,NA,CSARDPGQGVLDNSPLHF,TGCAGTGCTAGAGACCCGGGACAGGGGGTGTTAGATAATTCACCCCTCCACTTT
TRBV10-3,TRBJ1-3,NA,NA,CAISDGASSGNTIYF,TGTGCCATCAGTGATGGAGCCAGCTCTGGAAACACCATATATTTT
TRBV11-2,TRBJ2-3,NA,NA,CASSSKSGSTDTQYF,TGTGCCAGCAGCTCGAAAAGCGGGAGCACAGATACGCAGTATTTT
TRBV28,TRBJ2-3,NA,NA,CASSFSGKGADTQYF,TGTGCCAGCAGTTTTTCAGGGAAAGGAGCAGATACGCAGTATTTT
TRBV3-1,TRBJ2-5,TRBD1,few,CASSQGTGTQETQYF,TGTGCCAGCAGCCAAGGGACAGGGACCCAAGAGACCCAGTACTTC
TRBV19,TRBJ2-7,TRBD2,few,CAGSSAGGIYEQYF,TGTGCCGGTAGTAGTGCGGGAGGTATCTACGAGCAGTACTTC
TRBV5-6,TRBJ1-2,NA,NA,CASSSEQGIGYTF,TGTGCCAGCAGCTCGGAACAGGGTATTGGCTACACCTTC
TRBV5-1,TRBJ2-4,TRBD1,NA,CASSPRQGTNIQYF,TGCGCCAGCAGCCCAAGACAGGGTACGAACATTCAGTACTTC
TRBV18,TRBJ2-1,TRBD1,many,CASSPQGAENEQFF,TGTGCCAGCTCACCACAGGGGGCTGAAAATGAGCAGTTCTTC
TRBV15,TRBJ1-2,TRBD1,many,CATSRDFDRDGYTF,TGTGCCACCAGCAGAGATTTTGACAGGGACGGCTACACCTTC
TRBV29-1,TRBJ1-4,NA,few,CSFQGSANEKLFF,TGCAGCTTTCAGGGTTCAGCTAATGAAAAACTGTTTTTT
TRBV19,TRBJ1-4,TRBD1,NA,CATTGVRNEKLFF,TGTGCCACAACAGGGGTAAGAAACGAAAAACTGTTTTTT
TRBV15,TRBJ2-7,TRBD1,many,CATSRDGTGFYEQYF,TGTGCCACCAGCAGAGACGGGACAGGGTTCTACGAGCAGTACTTC
TRBV20-1,TRBJ2-1,TRBD2,few,CSVTRGREGNEQFF,TGCAGTGTAACGAGGGGGCGGGAGGGCAATGAGCAGTTCTTC
TRBV12-3/TRBV12-4,TRBJ1-3,NA,few,CASSRRSGNTTYF,TGTGCCAGCAGCCGCCGCAGTGGAAACACCACATATTTT